This T cell receptor (beta chain) was recovered during a study of Tregs in tolerant kidney transplant recipients. The table came from immunoSEQ multiplex PCR; TCRdb's copy has only in-frame clones and leaves some out. This sample's clone table lists roughly 15,000 clones. Related graft donors supplied nonmyeloablative bone marrow transplants, and mixed chimerism was transient. The TCR comes from a human patient who received a combined kidney and bone marrow transplant. The graft donor may be the source of some T cells. Sequencing used CD4+ T cells from blood (PBMCs), obtained 12 months after the transplant.

Incomplete CDR3 DNA: TGTGCCAGCACGTTAAGGGGACAGACCTACGAG. Translated: CASTLRGQTYE. From start to end, the CDR3 is CASTLRGQTYEQYF. The V gene is TRBV2, the J gene TRBJ2-7; 7 bases agree with TRBD1. The read falls 3 residues short of the CDR3 end, and the missing part is taken from the germline J gene. Per germline, CDR1 SNHLY and CDR2 FYNNEI. The length of the CDR3 is 14 residues. The V and J ends lost 7 bases and 2 bases, in that order; junction bases with no gene match: 8.